The subject of this entry is one T cell receptor (beta chain). The target antigen is unknown. Some clones are missing from TCRdb's copy, which holds only in-frame ones; the method was immunoSEQ multiplex PCR. The sample contains roughly 130,000 clones, nearly 90% of which appear only once. Time point meaning: baseline pretreatment blood. Treatment of the sample: 15 Gy SBRT to primary tumor, nephrectomy 4 weeks later. After SBRT, blood was collected at 2 and 4 weeks, plus baseline. Clear cell pathology was present in this patient's renal cell carcinoma. This entry comes from a study of radiation and T cells in renal cell carcinoma. This CDR3 contains 14 residues. Germline CDR1 GTSNPN, CDR2 SVGIG (reference sequence). The J segment lost 7 bases and the V segment lost 3 bases, leaving 10 bases of the junction unmatched. Study-level points and caveats: Pretreatment tumor biopsies were lacking, so baseline clonotypes are unknown. From baseline, blood top tumor clonotypes peaked at 2 weeks post-radiation.

This TCR was sampled from a woman in her forties or fifties with renal cell carcinoma. The input for sequencing was blood, taken from a patient whose treatment included radiotherapy and nephrectomy. The V and J genes are TRBV30 and TRBJ2-3, with 7 nucleotides matching TRBD1. The CDR3 spells CAWSEPGQSNTQYF. CDR3 nucleotides: TGTGCCTGGAGCGAACCGGGACAGAGTAATACGCAGTATTTT.